The 10 T cell receptor beta chains below come from one sample, sequenced in a study of cytomegalovirus exposure and HLA in healthy donors. Researchers ran the PCR with 60 Vbeta and 13 Jbeta primers. Profiled with immunoSEQ multiplex PCR; TCRdb holds only in-frame clones, not every one. The data contain about 140,000 clones, 70% to 85% of them singletons. The sequencing input was PBMCs. The source of these receptors is a man aged 25 to 45 in good health and CMV-seropositive.

This chain uses TRBV27 with TRBJ2-7, with 12 bases matching TRBD2. Germline assignment: CDR1 MNHEY and CDR2 SMNVEV (reference sequence). This CDR3 is built from 17 residues. With V trimmed by 2 bases and J by 2 bases, 7 bases remained unmatched. The CDR3 sequence is CASSLNLAGGLTYEQYF. The CDR3 DNA is TGTGCCAGCAGTTTAAACCTAGCGGGGGGGTTAACCTACGAGCAGTACTTC.

The chain is built from TRBV9 and TRBJ2-3; possibly TRBD1 for D (5 bases). Per germline, CDR1 SGDLS and CDR2 YYNGEE. V was clipped by 0 bases and J by 4 bases, with 12 bases between them. This CDR3 has 15 residues. The DNA for the CDR3 is TGTGCCAGCAGCGTAGAAATAGGGGTTCCAGATACGCAGTATTTT. It specifies CASSVEIGVPDTQYF.

The chain combines TRBV9 with TRBJ2-1; 9 bases are shared with TRBD2. With 3 bases clipped from V and 9 bases from J, the junction kept 13 bases outside the gene matches. CDR1 is SGDLS, CDR2 YYNGEE, per germline. The CDR3 length is 16 residues. The CDR3 region is CASSGTLAGVVGEQFF. In DNA form, the CDR3 reads TGTGCCAGCAGCGGAACCTTAGCGGGAGTGGTTGGTGAGCAGTTCTTC.

As for this clone: At one end, the junction sequence differs from germline, possibly due to a read error. The rearrangement uses TRBV7-9 and TRBJ2-2; D is unclear. Germline CDR1 and CDR2: SEHNR and FQNEAQ (reference sequence). CDR3 length: 14 amino acids. As DNA, the CDR3 is TGTTCCAGCAGTTTTTCCCCTTACACCGGGGAGCTGTTTTTT. It encodes CSSSFSPYTGELFF.

The rearrangement joins TRBV28 to TRBJ2-1; TRBD1 is a possible D gene (5 bases). The germline V gene has CDR1 MDHEN and CDR2 SYDVKM. The V and J ends lost 1 base and 6 bases respectively, with 10 bases between them. CDR3 length: 14 residues. CDR3 region: CASSLSPDTNEQFF. CDR3 sequence (DNA): TGTGCCAGCAGTTTATCTCCGGACACCAATGAGCAGTTCTTC.

This chain connects TRBV15 to TRBJ1-1; D perhaps matches TRBD1 (6 bases). CDR1 is LNHNV, CDR2 YYDKDF, per germline (reference sequence). The CDR3 is 15 residues long. Trimming removed 0 bases from V and 4 bases from J, with 12 bases in between. The CDR3 DNA reads TGTGCCACCAGCAGAGAAGGCAGAGGGGGCACTGAAGCTTTCTTT. Translation gives CATSREGRGGTEAFF.

For the CDR3, the DNA is TGTGCCAGCACCCCTCTGTACCAAGAGACCCAGTACTTC. Its protein product is CASTPLYQETQYF. V usage is TRBV6-6 and J usage is TRBJ2-5; D is unclear. Trimming cost V 7 bases and J 0 bases, with 9 bases left between them. This CDR3 comprises 13 residues. In germline, CDR1 is MNHNY, CDR2 SVGAGI (reference sequence).

The rearrangement uses TRBV29-1 and TRBJ2-1; tentatively, D is TRBD2 (6 bases). V was shortened by 5 bases and J by 9 bases, with 17 bases between the two germline ends. CDR3 length: 13 amino acids. CDR1 is SQVTM, CDR2 ANQGSEA, per germline. The CDR3, as DNA: TGCAGCGTTAAAGTCTCCGGGAGTGGTGAGCAGTTCTTC. Translating it yields CSVKVSGSGEQFF.

This chain uses TRBV19 with TRBJ2-1; 12 bases map to TRBD2. Germline trimming cut 4 bases from V and 5 bases from J; bases unmatched to any gene: 0. CDR1 is LNHDA, CDR2 SQIVND, per germline (reference sequence). The CDR3 extends over 14 amino acids. CDR3 coding DNA: TGTGCCAGTAGTAGGACTAGCGGGGACAATGAGCAGTTCTTC. Translated: CASSRTSGDNEQFF.

This clone was detected a few times. This chain joins TRBV6-5 and TRBJ1-3; 7 bases agree with TRBD1. Germline CDR1 is MNHEY and CDR2 is SVGAGI. This CDR3 has 13 amino acids. Germline trimming cut 8 bases from V and 3 bases from J; bases unmatched to any gene: 4. CDR3 in amino acids: CASEPGGGNTIYF. For the CDR3, the DNA is TGTGCCAGCGAACCAGGGGGTGGAAACACCATATATTTT.